The 24 T cell receptor beta chains reported below all come from one sample, sequenced in a study of healthy donors' naive CD4 and CD8 T cells (dated by TCRdb to 2015 to 2017). Sequencing took place on a 454 GS FLX Titanium. A previously published linear amplification protocol was used to build TCR libraries from roughly 480 ng of total RNA. TCRdb passed the public sequencing reads through fastp at Q25 and MiXCR, retaining productive beta sequences. Duplicate CDR3 protein sequences are folded into a single record with the most common DNA and genes. The sample profile shows approximately 200,000 distinct CDR3 sequences; about 70% of them were found once. The ten largest make up 2% to 2.5% of the sample. Sequenced material: naive CD4+ and CD8+ T cells sorted from blood, pooled from several donors. The meaning of the sample's cell subset or site label: FACS-sorted naive CD4+ (CD45RO-CD45RA+) and naive CD8+ (CD45RA+CD27bright) T cells. Receptors originate from a pool of human donors in good health; the sample pools cells from several healthy donors.

CDR3 amino acids: CASSMLRADEQFF. CDR3 bases: TGTGCCAGTAGTATGCTAAGGGCCGATGAGCAGTTCTTC. The chain combines TRBV19 with TRBJ2-1, with unresolved D. This CDR3 spans 13 amino acids. Deletions cut 3 bases from V and 8 bases from J, with 11 bases between. Germline V CDR1 and CDR2: LNHDA, SQIVND (reference sequence).

The V and J genes are TRBV19 and TRBJ2-7, with 9 bases fitting TRBD2. The V gene's germline CDR1 is LNHDA and CDR2 SQIVND (reference sequence). V was clipped by 7 bases and J by 2 bases; unmatched bases: 3. The length of the CDR3 is 13 residues. Here the CDR3 DNA reads TGTGCCAGTACTAGCGGGACTGCCTACGAGCAGTACTTC. Translated, it gives CASTSGTAYEQYF.

The rearrangement joins TRBV2 to TRBJ2-5; the D gene is possibly TRBD1 (6 bases). This CDR3 contains 13 residues. Germline assignment: CDR1 SNHLY and CDR2 FYNNEI. Trimming cost V 6 bases and J 2 bases, with 10 bases left between them. In nucleotides, the CDR3 is TGTGCCAGCAGATGGACAGTTCAAGAGACCCAGTACTTC. This encodes CASRWTVQETQYF.

This chain connects TRBV5-4 to TRBJ2-1, with TRBD2 identical over 8 bases. CDR3 length: 16 amino acids. Germline lookup yields CDR1 SGHNT and CDR2 YYREEE (reference sequence). Losses at the gene ends were 3 bases for V and 4 bases for J; bases not matched to a gene: 9. CDR3 protein: CASSSGSGSIYNEQFF. The CDR3 DNA follows: TGTGCCAGCAGCTCCGGGAGCGGGAGTATATACAATGAGCAGTTCTTC.

This CDR3 is CASSISPLNRYSNQPQHF. The CDR3 bases are TGTGCCAGTAGTATAAGTCCCCTAAACCGCTATAGCAATCAGCCCCAGCATTTT. The chain uses TRBV19 and TRBJ1-5; no reliable D call. The CDR3 is 18 amino acids. V shed 2 bases and J shed 0 bases, with 17 bases lying between them. The V gene's germline CDR1 is LNHDA and CDR2 SQIVND (reference sequence).

The rearrangement links TRBV30 to TRBJ2-1; D uncertain. This CDR3 is built from 13 residues. Germline values: CDR1 GTSNPN, CDR2 SVGIG (reference sequence). Trimming removed 4 bases at V and 8 bases at J, with 15 bases between. CDR3 sequence reads: CAWTMASGDEQFF. CDR3 DNA sequence: TGTGCCTGGACTATGGCATCTGGCGATGAGCAGTTCTTC.

The chain carries TRBV29-1 and TRBJ2-3; TRBD1 aligns across 8 bases. Per the germline V gene, CDR1 is SQVTM and CDR2 is ANQGSEA. The V segment lost 1 base and the J segment 10 bases; nucleotides outside the gene matches: 10. This CDR3 region has 14 residues. The CDR3 sequence is CSVEAGDRQYSQYF. In DNA form, the CDR3 reads TGCAGCGTTGAAGCAGGGGACAGGCAGTATTCGCAGTATTTT.

The rearrangement joins TRBV25-1 to TRBJ2-7; D unresolved. The germline V and J ends were trimmed by 7 bases and 4 bases, with 8 bases remaining between them. The CDR3 runs 11 residues. Per germline, CDR1 MGHDK and CDR2 SYGVNS. CDR3 sequence reads: CASTRLYEQYF. DNA for the CDR3: TGTGCCAGCACACGTCTTTACGAGCAGTACTTC.

This chain joins TRBV15 and TRBJ2-5; 9 nucleotides line up with TRBD1. The CDR3 runs to 15 residues. Losses at the gene ends were 3 bases for V and 5 bases for J; bases not matched to a gene: 7. Germline CDR1 and CDR2: LNHNV and YYDKDF (reference sequence). The CDR3 is CATSRGQGGGETQYF. CDR3 in DNA: TGTGCCACCAGCAGGGGACAGGGAGGCGGGGAGACCCAGTACTTC. Looking up the rest from reference TRBV15 and TRBJ2-5 gives the full variable domain: DAMVIQNPRYQVTQFGKPVTLSCSQTLNHNVMYWYQQKSSQAPKLLFHYYDKDFNNEADTPDNFQSRRPNTSFCFLDIRSPGLGDTAMYLCATSRGQGGGETQYFGPGTRLLVL.

The J gene is TRBJ2-1, the V gene TRBV20-1; a possible D gene is TRBD1 (6 bases). Trimming took 4 bases from V and 4 from J, leaving 14 bases between them. From germline, CDR1 is DFQATT and CDR2 SNEGSKA (reference sequence). This CDR3 region has 14 residues. CDR3 DNA sequence: TGCAGTGCTACGGACAGACCGGAATACAATGAGCAGTTCTTC. This translates into CSATDRPEYNEQFF.

This sequence joins TRBV29-1 and TRBJ2-1, with D uncertain. Trimming cost V 4 bases and J 5 bases, with 3 bases left between them. CDR1 and CDR2 from the germline V gene are SQVTM and ANQGSEA. The CDR3 loop spans 10 amino acids. This CDR3 is CSVANNEQFF. CDR3 DNA: TGCAGCGTTGCCAACAATGAGCAGTTCTTC.

The V gene is TRBV11-1, the J gene TRBJ2-4, with 8 bases fitting TRBD1. With V trimmed by 3 bases and J by 9 bases, 7 bases remained unmatched. Germline-derived CDR1 and CDR2 are SGHAT and FQDESV (reference sequence). The CDR3 spans 14 residues. DNA of the CDR3: TGTGCCAGCAGCTTTGCAGGGGGCGGCGGCATTCAGTACTTC. Its protein product is CASSFAGGGGIQYF.

This clonotype showed up just once. This sequence joins TRBV6-5 and TRBJ1-2, with D maybe TRBD1 (5 bases). Per the germline V gene, CDR1 is MNHEY and CDR2 is SVGAGI. This CDR3 contains 13 residues. Trimming took 5 bases from V and 2 from J, leaving 9 bases between them. CDR3 residues: CASSRSGNYGYTF. The CDR3 DNA is TGTGCCAGCAGTCGATCAGGGAACTATGGCTACACCTTC.

The J gene is TRBJ1-1, the V gene TRBV19; tentatively, D is TRBD1 (6 bases). Trimming took 2 bases from V and 0 from J, leaving 10 bases between them. There are 15 residues in the CDR3. CDR1 and CDR2 from the germline V gene are LNHDA and SQIVND (reference sequence). The CDR3 bases are TGTGCCAGTAGTATAACAGGGTACTTGAACACTGAAGCTTTCTTT. As protein: CASSITGYLNTEAFF.

The CDR3 DNA is TGTGCTAGTGGTTGGGATGAGCAGTTCTTC. Translating it yields CASGWDEQFF. The chain combines TRBV12-5 with TRBJ2-1; D ambiguous. CDR1 is LGHNT and CDR2 is FRNRAP in the germline V gene. The CDR3 extends over 10 amino acids. The germline V and J ends were trimmed by 4 bases and 8 bases, with 3 bases remaining between them.

The chain couples TRBV15 to TRBJ2-1, with 8 positions matching TRBD1. V was clipped by 3 bases and J by 8 bases; unmatched bases: 3. The CDR3 runs to 13 residues. Germline-derived CDR1 and CDR2 are LNHNV and YYDKDF (reference sequence). This CDR3 reads CATSSDRGYEQFF. CDR3 DNA: TGTGCCACCAGCAGCGACAGGGGCTATGAGCAGTTCTTC.

There are a few counts of this clonotype. CDR3 in amino acids: CASSLPGNEQFF. DNA for the CDR3: TGTGCCAGCAGTTTACCCGGCAATGAGCAGTTCTTC. The chain has TRBV27 and TRBJ2-1; D gene unclear. There are 12 residues in the CDR3. The germline V gene has CDR1 MNHEY and CDR2 SMNVEV (reference sequence). V lost 2 bases and J 6 bases, leaving 5 bases between the germline ends.

The gene calls are TRBV29-1 and TRBJ2-1; D gene uncertain. CDR3 length equals 12 residues. Germline V CDR1 and CDR2: SQVTM, ANQGSEA. Trimming stripped 4 bases from V and 8 bases from J, with 12 bases between. The CDR3 coding sequence is TGCAGCGTTGTTTTTACCAACGATGAGCAGTTCTTC. This codes for CSVVFTNDEQFF.

This clonotype was detected once. This rearrangement joins TRBV11-3 to TRBJ1-1; no reliable D call. Trimming stripped 5 bases from V and 5 bases from J, with 12 bases between. This CDR3 is 13 amino acids long. Germline V gene lookup returns CDR1 SGHNT and CDR2 YENEEA. The CDR3 DNA sequence: TGTGCCAGCAGCATCCGTATGGGGACTGAAGCTTTCTTT. Its translation: CASSIRMGTEAFF.

CDR3 region: CSVDSSTDTQYF. CDR3 DNA sequence: TGCAGCGTTGACAGCAGCACAGATACGCAGTATTTT. The rearrangement links TRBV29-1 to TRBJ2-3; D gene uncertain. Germline CDR1 reads SQVTM; CDR2 reads ANQGSEA. The CDR3 has 12 residues. V gave up 3 bases and J gave up 0 bases, with 4 bases separating them.

The chain couples TRBV29-1 to TRBJ2-1; weak D call: TRBD1 (6 bases). The CDR3 contains 14 residues. The germline gives CDR1 SQVTM, CDR2 ANQGSEA. Between the trimmed V and J ends, which lost 7 bases and 3 bases, there was a span of 16 bases. CDR3 sequence (DNA): TGCAGCGCCGACCCAACAGGGCGCTACAATGAGCAGTTCTTC. Translated, it gives CSADPTGRYNEQFF.

The chain combines TRBV6-1 with TRBJ1-5; D unclear. V was trimmed by 1 base and J by 5 bases, leaving 6 bases between them. CDR1 and CDR2 (germline): MNHNS, SASEGT. The length of the CDR3 is 13 residues. The CDR3 DNA is TGTGCCAGCAGTGAAGGGGGTTATCAGCCCCAGCATTTT. This sequence encodes CASSEGGYQPQHF.

The DNA for the CDR3 is TGTGCCAGTAGTATCAGGGACTCCTACGAGCAGTACTTC. Its translation: CASSIRDSYEQYF. The chain employs TRBV19 and TRBJ2-7; D might be TRBD1 (5 bases). This CDR3 has 13 residues. Trimming pared 3 bases from V and 0 bases from J, leaving 6 bases between. The germline CDR1 and CDR2 sequences are LNHDA and SQIVND (reference sequence).

The chain recombines TRBV15 with TRBJ2-5; D perhaps matches TRBD1 (6 bases). This CDR3 has 14 residues. Germline assignment: CDR1 LNHNV and CDR2 YYDKDF (reference sequence). V lost 8 bases and J 2 bases, leaving 15 bases between the germline ends. The CDR3 DNA reads as TGTGCCACCTGTCCGGGACATCCACAAGAGACCCAGTACTTC. The encoded protein is CATCPGHPQETQYF. Supplemented by reference TRBV15 and TRBJ2-5, the full variable domain reads DAMVIQNPRYQVTQFGKPVTLSCSQTLNHNVMYWYQQKSSQAPKLLFHYYDKDFNNEADTPDNFQSRRPNTSFCFLDIRSPGLGDTAMYLCATCPGHPQETQYFGPGTRLLVL.